The rows below give T cell receptor beta chains drawn from one sample of a study of blood T cell repertoires in COVID-19. Clones were sequenced by immunoSEQ multiplex PCR, and TCRdb holds only the in-frame ones, with some missing. This table holds 35,000 to 45,000 clones, 77% found once. The sequenced sample consisted of peripheral blood. All receptors come from a woman aged 70-85 years with acute or convalescent COVID-19. Both conserved end residues are part of each CDR3. Each record gives: J gene, clone size, CDR3 length, V gene, D gene, CDR3 protein, CDR3 DNA. D genes are given only for firm matches. Some rows mark clone size as missing; the rest say once, few, many or name a class of expanded clone.

TRBJ2-7 | - | 15 | TRBV5-6 | - | CASSLGLARTYEQYF | TGTGCCAGCAGCTTAGGGCTAGCGCGAACCTACGAGCAGTACTTC
TRBJ1-6 | - | 16 | TRBV14 | TRBD1 | CASSRRGQGLSSPLHF | TGTGCCAGCAGCCGACGGGGACAGGGTCTTAGCTCACCCCTCCACTTT
TRBJ1-6 | few | 13 | TRBV6-5 | - | CASKRGHSSPLHF | TGTGCCAGCAAAAGAGGACACAGTTCACCCCTCCACTTT
TRBJ2-7 | - | 12 | TRBV5-1 | - | CASSPGTYEQYF | TGCGCCAGCAGCCCAGGAACCTACGAGCAGTACTTC
TRBJ1-1 | once | 15 | TRBV3-1/TRBV3-2 | - | CASSQGARENGEAFF | TGTGCCAGCAGCCAAGGGGCAAGGGAGAATGGTGAAGCTTTCTTT
TRBJ1-2 | once | 14 | TRBV11-2 | - | CASSLGGSGYGYTF | TGTGCCAGCAGCTTAGGGGGCTCCGGCTATGGCTACACCTTC
TRBJ1-5 | - | 14 | TRBV6-5 | - | CASSYSAGRQPQHF | TGTGCCAGCAGTTACTCGGCCGGCAGGCAGCCCCAGCATTTT
TRBJ2-5 | - | 13 | TRBV12-3/TRBV12-4 | TRBD2 | CASSLLAGETQYF | TGTGCCAGCAGTTTACTAGCGGGGGAGACCCAGTACTTC
TRBJ1-2 | - | 10 | TRBV7-9 | - | CASSLAQLTF | TGTGCCAGCAGCTTAGCTCAACTCACCTTC
TRBJ1-2 | many | 15 | TRBV28 | TRBD1 | CASSTPGQTNYGYTF | TGTGCCAGCAGTACTCCGGGACAGACTAACTATGGCTACACCTTC
TRBJ2-6 | - | 17 | TRBV14 | - | CASSQRERVSGANVLTF | TGTGCCAGCAGCCAACGAGAGAGGGTCTCTGGGGCCAACGTCCTGACTTTC
TRBJ1-1 | few | 14 | TRBV19 | TRBD1 | CASRPGTANTEAFF | TGTGCCAGCCGACCCGGGACAGCTAACACTGAAGCTTTCTTT
TRBJ1-4 | - | 14 | TRBV18 | - | CASSLQERSEKLFF | TGTGCCAGCTCACTACAGGAGAGGAGTGAAAAACTGTTTTTT
TRBJ1-1 | - | 13 | TRBV30 | TRBD1 | CAWAGQMNTEAFF | TGTGCCTGGGCGGGACAGATGAACACTGAAGCTTTCTTT
TRBJ2-7 | - | 13 | TRBV2 | - | CASMWEATYEQYF | TGTGCCAGCATGTGGGAGGCCACCTACGAGCAGTACTTC
TRBJ1-1 | - | 14 | TRBV5-1 | - | CASSLSGFNTEAFF | TGCGCCAGCAGCTTGTCGGGGTTTAACACTGAAGCTTTCTTT